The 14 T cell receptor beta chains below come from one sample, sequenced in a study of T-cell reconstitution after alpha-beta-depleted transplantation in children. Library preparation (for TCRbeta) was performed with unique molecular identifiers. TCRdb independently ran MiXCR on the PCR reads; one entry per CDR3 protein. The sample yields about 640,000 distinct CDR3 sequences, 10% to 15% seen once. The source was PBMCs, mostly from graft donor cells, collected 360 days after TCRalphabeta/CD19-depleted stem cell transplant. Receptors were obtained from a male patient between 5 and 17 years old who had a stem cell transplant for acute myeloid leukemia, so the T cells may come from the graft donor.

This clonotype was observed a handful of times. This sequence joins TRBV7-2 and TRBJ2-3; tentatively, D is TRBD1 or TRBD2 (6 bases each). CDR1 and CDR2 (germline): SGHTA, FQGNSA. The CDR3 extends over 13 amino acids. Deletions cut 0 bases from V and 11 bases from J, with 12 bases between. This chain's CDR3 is CASSLARQEGQYF. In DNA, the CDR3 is TGTGCCAGCAGCTTAGCGAGACAGGAGGGGCAGTATTTT.

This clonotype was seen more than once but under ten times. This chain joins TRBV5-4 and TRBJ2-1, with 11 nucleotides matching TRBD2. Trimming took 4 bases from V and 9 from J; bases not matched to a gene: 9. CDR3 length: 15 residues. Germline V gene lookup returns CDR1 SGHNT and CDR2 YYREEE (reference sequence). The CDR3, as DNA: TGTGCCAGCAGCCCTACTAGCGGGAGAGGAGGTGAGCAGTTCTTC. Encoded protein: CASSPTSGRGGEQFF.

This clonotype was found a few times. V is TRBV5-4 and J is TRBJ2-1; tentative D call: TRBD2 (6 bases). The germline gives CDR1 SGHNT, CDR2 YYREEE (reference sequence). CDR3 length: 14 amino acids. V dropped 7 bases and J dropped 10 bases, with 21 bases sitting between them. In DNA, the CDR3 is TGTGCCAGCTCCCGGGACTCAGTCGGTTCGGAGCAGTTCTTC. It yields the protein CASSRDSVGSEQFF.

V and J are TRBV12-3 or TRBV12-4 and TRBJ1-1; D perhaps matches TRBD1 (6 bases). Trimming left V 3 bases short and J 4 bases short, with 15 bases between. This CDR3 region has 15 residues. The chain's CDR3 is CASSFGDTTSTEAFF. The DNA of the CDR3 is TGTGCCAGCAGTTTCGGGGACACAACTAGCACTGAAGCTTTCTTT.

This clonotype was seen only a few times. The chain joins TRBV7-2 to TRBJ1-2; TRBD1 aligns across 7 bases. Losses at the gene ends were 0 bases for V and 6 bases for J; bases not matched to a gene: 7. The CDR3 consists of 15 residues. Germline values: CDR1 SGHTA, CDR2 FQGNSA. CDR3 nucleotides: TGTGCCAGCAGCTTAGCGGGAGGGGGCGTCAATGGCTACACCTTC. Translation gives CASSLAGGGVNGYTF.

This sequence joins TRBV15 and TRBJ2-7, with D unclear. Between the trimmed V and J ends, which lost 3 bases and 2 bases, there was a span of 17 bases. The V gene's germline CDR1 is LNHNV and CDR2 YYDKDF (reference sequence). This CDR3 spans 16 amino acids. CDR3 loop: CATSSLRWQAAYEQYF. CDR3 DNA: TGTGCCACCAGCAGTTTACGTTGGCAAGCCGCCTACGAGCAGTACTTC. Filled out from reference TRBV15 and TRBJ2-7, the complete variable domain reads DAMVIQNPRYQVTQFGKPVTLSCSQTLNHNVMYWYQQKSSQAPKLLFHYYDKDFNNEADTPDNFQSRRPNTSFCFLDIRSPGLGDTAMYLCATSSLRWQAAYEQYFGPGTRLTVT.

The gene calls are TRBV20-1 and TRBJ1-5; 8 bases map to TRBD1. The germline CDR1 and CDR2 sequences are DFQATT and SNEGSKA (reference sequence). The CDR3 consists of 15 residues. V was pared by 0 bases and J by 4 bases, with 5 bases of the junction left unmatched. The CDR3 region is CSARDPGGVNQPQHF. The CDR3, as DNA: TGCAGTGCTAGAGATCCAGGGGGCGTGAATCAGCCCCAGCATTTT.

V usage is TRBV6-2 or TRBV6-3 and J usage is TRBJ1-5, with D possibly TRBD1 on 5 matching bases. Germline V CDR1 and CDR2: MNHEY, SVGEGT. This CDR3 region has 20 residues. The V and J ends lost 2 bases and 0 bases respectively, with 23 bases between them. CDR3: CASSYPNWGRNTNSNQPQHF. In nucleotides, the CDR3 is TGTGCCAGCAGTTACCCTAATTGGGGACGGAATACCAATAGCAATCAGCCCCAGCATTTT.

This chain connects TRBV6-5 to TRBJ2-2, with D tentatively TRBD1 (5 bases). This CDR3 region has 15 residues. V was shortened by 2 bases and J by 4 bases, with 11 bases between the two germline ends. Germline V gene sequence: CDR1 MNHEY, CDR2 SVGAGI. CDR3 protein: CASSYLGAGTGELFF. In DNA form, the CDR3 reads TGTGCCAGCAGTTACCTAGGGGCAGGCACCGGGGAGCTGTTTTTT.

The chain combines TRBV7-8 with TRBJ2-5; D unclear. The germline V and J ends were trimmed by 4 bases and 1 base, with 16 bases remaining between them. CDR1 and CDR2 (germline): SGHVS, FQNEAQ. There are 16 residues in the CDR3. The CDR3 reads CASSSSHGEFQETQYF. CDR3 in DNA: TGTGCCAGCAGCTCATCTCACGGAGAATTCCAAGAGACCCAGTACTTC.

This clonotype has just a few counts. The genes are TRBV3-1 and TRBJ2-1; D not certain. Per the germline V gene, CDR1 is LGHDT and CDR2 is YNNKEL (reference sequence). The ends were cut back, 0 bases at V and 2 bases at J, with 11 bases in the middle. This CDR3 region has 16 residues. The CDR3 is CASSQDRASTYNEQFF. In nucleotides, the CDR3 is TGTGCCAGCAGCCAAGATCGGGCCAGTACCTACAATGAGCAGTTCTTC.

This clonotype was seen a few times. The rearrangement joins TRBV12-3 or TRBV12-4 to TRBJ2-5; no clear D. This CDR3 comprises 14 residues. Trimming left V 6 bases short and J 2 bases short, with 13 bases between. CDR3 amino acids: CASSLLARQETQYF. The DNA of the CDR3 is TGTGCCAGCAGCCTGCTGGCCAGACAAGAGACCCAGTACTTC.

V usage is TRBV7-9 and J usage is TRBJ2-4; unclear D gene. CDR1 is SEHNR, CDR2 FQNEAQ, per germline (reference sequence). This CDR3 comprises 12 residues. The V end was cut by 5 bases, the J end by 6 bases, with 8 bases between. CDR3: CASSPGGNIQYF. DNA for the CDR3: TGTGCCAGCAGCCCGGGCGGAAACATTCAGTACTTC. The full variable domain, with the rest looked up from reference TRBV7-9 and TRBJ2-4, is DTGVSQNPRHKITKRGQNVTFRCDPISEHNRLYWYRQTLGQGPEFLTYFQNEAQLEKSRLLSDRFSAERPKGSFSTLEIQRTEQGDSAMYLCASSPGGNIQYFGAGTRLSVL.

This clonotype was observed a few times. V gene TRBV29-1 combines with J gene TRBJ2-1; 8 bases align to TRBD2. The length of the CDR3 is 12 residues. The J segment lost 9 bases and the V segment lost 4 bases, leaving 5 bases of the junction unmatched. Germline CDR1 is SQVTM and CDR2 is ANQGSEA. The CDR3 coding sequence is TGCAGCGTTGGTAGCGGGAAGTTTGAGCAGTTCTTC. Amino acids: CSVGSGKFEQFF.